The clone carrying this TCR beta chain appeared a few times. The antigen is not known. TCRdb reprocessed the 5' RACE reads with MiXCR, giving one entry per CDR3 protein. The table records 200,000 to 300,000 distinct CDR3 sequences, about 7.3% of them present only once. V was trimmed by 4 bases and J by 0 bases, leaving 8 bases between them. Per germline, CDR1 SGHRS and CDR2 YFSETQ. There are 14 residues in the CDR3. The data originate from a study of identical twins. General study findings and limits: Conclusions came from cross-sectional statistical analysis, not from following the same donors. Excess sharing between twins was weaker in beta out-of-frame sequences.

Every sampled donor was Caucasian and healthy. The sample was also linked to a second study, of yellow fever vaccine responses in identical twins.

The sequence derives from a woman aged 18-29 years in good health. The sequenced sample was memory (CD45RO+) T cells sorted from blood. V usage is TRBV5-1 and J usage is TRBJ1-3; no firm D call. The CDR3 region is CASSPGDSGNTIYF. CDR3 sequence (DNA): TGCGCCAGCAGCCCTGGGGACTCTGGAAACACCATATATTTT.